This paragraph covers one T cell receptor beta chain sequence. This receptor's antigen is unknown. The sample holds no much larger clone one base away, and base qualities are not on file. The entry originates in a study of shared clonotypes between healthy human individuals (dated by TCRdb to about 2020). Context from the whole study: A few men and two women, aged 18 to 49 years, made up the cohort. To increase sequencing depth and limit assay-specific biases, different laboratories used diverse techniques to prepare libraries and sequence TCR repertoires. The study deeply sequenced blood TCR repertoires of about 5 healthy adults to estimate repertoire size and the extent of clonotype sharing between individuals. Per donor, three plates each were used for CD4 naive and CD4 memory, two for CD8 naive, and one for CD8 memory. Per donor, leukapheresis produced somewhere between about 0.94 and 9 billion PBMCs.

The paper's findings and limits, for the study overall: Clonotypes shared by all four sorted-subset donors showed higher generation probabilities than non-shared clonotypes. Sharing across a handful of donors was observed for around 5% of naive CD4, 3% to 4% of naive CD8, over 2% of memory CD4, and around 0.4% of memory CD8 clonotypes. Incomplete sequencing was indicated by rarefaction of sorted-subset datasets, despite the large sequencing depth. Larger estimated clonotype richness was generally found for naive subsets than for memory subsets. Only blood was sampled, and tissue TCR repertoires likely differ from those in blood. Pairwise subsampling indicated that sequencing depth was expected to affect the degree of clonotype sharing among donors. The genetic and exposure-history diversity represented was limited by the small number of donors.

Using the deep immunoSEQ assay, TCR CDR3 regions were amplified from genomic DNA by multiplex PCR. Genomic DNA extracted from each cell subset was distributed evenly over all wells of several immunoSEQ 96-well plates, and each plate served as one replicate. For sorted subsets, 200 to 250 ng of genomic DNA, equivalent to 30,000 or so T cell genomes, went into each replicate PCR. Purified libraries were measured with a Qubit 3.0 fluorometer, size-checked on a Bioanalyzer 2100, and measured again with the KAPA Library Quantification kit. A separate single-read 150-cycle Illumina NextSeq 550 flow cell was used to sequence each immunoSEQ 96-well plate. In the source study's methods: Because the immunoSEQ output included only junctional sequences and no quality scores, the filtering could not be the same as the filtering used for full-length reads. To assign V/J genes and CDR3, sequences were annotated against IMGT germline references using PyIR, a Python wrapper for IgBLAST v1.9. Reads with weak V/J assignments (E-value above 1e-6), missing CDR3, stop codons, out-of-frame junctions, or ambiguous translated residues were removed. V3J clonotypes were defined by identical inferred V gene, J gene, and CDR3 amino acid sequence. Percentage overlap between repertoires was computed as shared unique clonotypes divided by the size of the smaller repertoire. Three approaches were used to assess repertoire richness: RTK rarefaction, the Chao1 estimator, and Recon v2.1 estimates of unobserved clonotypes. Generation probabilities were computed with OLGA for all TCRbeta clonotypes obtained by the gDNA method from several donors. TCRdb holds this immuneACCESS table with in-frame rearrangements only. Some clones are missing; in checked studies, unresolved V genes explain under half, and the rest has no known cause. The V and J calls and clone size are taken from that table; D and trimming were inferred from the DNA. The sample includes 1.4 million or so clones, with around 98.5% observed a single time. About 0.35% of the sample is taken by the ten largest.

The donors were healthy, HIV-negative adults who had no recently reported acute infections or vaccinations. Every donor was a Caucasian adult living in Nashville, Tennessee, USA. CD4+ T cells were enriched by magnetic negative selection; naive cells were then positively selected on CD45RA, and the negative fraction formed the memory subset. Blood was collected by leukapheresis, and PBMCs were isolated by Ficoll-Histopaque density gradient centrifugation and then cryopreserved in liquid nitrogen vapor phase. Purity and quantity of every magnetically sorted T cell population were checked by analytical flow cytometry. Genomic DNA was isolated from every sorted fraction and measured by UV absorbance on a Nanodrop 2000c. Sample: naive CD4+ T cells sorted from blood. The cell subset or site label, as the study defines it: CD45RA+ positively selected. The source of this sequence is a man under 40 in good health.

The DNA sequence follows: TGTGCCAGCAGCGCACAGGGTAGAAATCAGCCCCAGCATTTT. Its protein reads: CASSAQGRNQPQHF. The chain is assembled from TRBV6-6 and TRBJ1-5; the best D guess is TRBD1, with 6 bases matching. The trim is 6 bases for V and 4 bases for J, with a gap of 13 bases between the germline ends. Taken from the germline V gene (reference sequence), the CDR1 and CDR2 loops are MNHNY and SVGAGI. The CDR3 measures 14 amino acids from cysteine to phenylalanine. Just CDR3 DNA is preserved here, 42 bases in frame from base 1.